A selection of T cell receptor beta chains follows, all from one sample in a study of identical twins. TCRdb reanalysed the 5' RACE reads using MiXCR and keeps one entry per CDR3 protein. The sample carries around 500,000 distinct CDR3 sequences, 13% to 15% recorded once. The data also belong to a second study, concerning yellow fever vaccine responses in identical twins.

Material: CD4+ T cells sorted from blood. The receptors were sampled from a woman younger than 35 in good health. Each CDR3 is given with its conserved first and last residue.

j_gene	v_gene	CDR3aa
TRBJ1-6	TRBV9	CASSVVAGPSPLHF
TRBJ1-2	TRBV12-3/TRBV12-4	CASSLGPANYGYTF
TRBJ2-2	TRBV9	CASSVQGQANTGELFF
TRBJ2-7	TRBV12-3/TRBV12-4	CASSYRATVVVEQYF
TRBJ2-1	TRBV12-3/TRBV12-4	CASSMRWEQFF
TRBJ2-2	TRBV29-1	CSALPNRNTGELFF
TRBJ2-3	TRBV29-1	CSVGGSTDTQYF
TRBJ2-3	TRBV7-2	CASSPIGTLSTDTQYF
TRBJ2-5	TRBV7-9	CASSLSGWGYQETQYF
TRBJ2-5	TRBV5-1	CASSIAPRKKETQYF
TRBJ2-1	TRBV20-1	CSARYTNEQFF
TRBJ2-1	TRBV9	CASSVGTSGRMEPRNEQFF
TRBJ2-6	TRBV19	CASSMWTVLSGANVLTF
TRBJ2-2	TRBV24-1	CATSDEIAGAYTGELFF
TRBJ1-1	TRBV2	CASSVEVRPEAFF
TRBJ1-2	TRBV12-3/TRBV12-4	CASSLGDSNGYTF
TRBJ2-1	TRBV29-1	CSVSDRASYNEQFF
TRBJ1-5	TRBV4-2	CASTPREGSRGPQHF
TRBJ2-1	TRBV5-6	CASGPGLAAGSEQFF
TRBJ2-3	TRBV20-1	CSAIGQGLDTQYF
TRBJ2-7	TRBV20-1	CSARDGGQANYEQYF
TRBJ2-6	TRBV9	CASSPRQGNSGANVLTF
TRBJ2-7	TRBV6-5	CASSYTSGSSYEQYF
TRBJ2-5	TRBV25-1	CASSELRDRGETQYF
TRBJ2-1	TRBV19	CASSWDRERYNEQFF
TRBJ2-6	TRBV9	CASSVALFDGANVLTF
TRBJ2-3	TRBV14	CASDQGTDTQYF
TRBJ2-2	TRBV7-2	CASSLTSGRNTGELFF
TRBJ1-4	TRBV10-3	CAIRGGNEKLFF
TRBJ2-5	TRBV24-1	CATRDRNQETQYF
TRBJ2-7	TRBV12-3/TRBV12-4	CASSIDRVGTYEQYF
TRBJ2-3	TRBV2	CASRPGRAGASTDTQYF
TRBJ2-5	TRBV5-1	CASNSGQVERETQYF
TRBJ2-5	TRBV5-8	CASSPGGSEETQYF
TRBJ2-3	TRBV7-2	CASSSPRTRATQYF
TRBJ1-4	TRBV10-3	CAISESGQGEEKLFF
TRBJ2-1	TRBV7-8	CASSSHLAGTYNEQFF
TRBJ2-1	TRBV30	CAWSPSSSYNEQFF
TRBJ2-7	TRBV27	CASSPRGGLASGEQYF
TRBJ1-6	TRBV10-3	CAISESSGTGVSPLHF
TRBJ1-4	TRBV7-2	CASSLKGGEKLFF
TRBJ2-5	TRBV20-1	CSAPPGAEETQYF
TRBJ2-5	TRBV7-2	CASSLWTGRETQYF
TRBJ1-2	TRBV20-1	CSARRRDKNYGYTF
TRBJ2-3	TRBV7-2	CASSLEGAKSDTQYF
TRBJ2-3	TRBV20-1	CSASPIMRESTDTQYF
TRBJ2-7	TRBV5-1	CASGQGPYEQYF